The sequence of this T cell receptor (beta chain) was determined in a study of T cell responses to AZD1222 COVID-19 vaccine. Points from the study as a whole: Spike-specific TCR depth and breadth grew after two AZD1222 doses. As reported, nearly half of all spike-specific TCRs target variant regions that are unmutated.

Trimming stripped 1 base from V and 4 bases from J, with 12 bases between. The CDR3 extends over 14 amino acids. Looked up from germline, CDR1 is SGHRS and CDR2 is YFSETQ. As for this clone: Its antigen is unidentified.

Sequencing was performed with immunoSEQ multiplex PCR; in TCRdb, only in-frame clones are kept and a portion is missing. The data show approximately 150,000 clones, around 88% seen once. The chain couples TRBV5-1 to TRBJ2-7; maybe TRBD2 (5 bases). The sequence derives from an adult in good health. Specimen: peripheral blood, collected on day 0 of MenACWY control vaccination. CDR3 loop: CASSLLGLLYEQYF. Here the CDR3 DNA reads TGCGCCAGCAGCTTGCTTGGACTCTTATACGAGCAGTACTTC.